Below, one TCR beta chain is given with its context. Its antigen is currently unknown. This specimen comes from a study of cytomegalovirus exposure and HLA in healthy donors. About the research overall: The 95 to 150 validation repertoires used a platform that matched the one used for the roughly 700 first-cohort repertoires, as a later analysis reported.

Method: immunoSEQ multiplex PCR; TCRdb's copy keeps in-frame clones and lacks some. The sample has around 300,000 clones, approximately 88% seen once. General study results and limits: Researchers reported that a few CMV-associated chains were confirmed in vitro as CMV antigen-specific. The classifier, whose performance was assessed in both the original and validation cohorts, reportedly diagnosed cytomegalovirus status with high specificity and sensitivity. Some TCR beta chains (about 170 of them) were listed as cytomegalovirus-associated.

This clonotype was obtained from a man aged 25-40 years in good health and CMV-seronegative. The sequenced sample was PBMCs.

This CDR3 reads CASSLSLAGGPGETQYF. CDR3 sequence (DNA): TGTGCCAGCAGCTTGTCACTAGCGGGGGGGCCGGGAGAGACCCAGTACTTC. The J gene is TRBJ2-5, the V gene TRBV5-4, with TRBD2 matching 13 bases. Germline V gives CDR1 SGHNT, CDR2 YYREEE (reference sequence). The CDR3 has 17 residues. V shed 1 base, J shed 4 bases, and the junction held 7 bases outside the gene matches.